Presented here are 26 T cell receptor beta chains from one specimen sequenced in a study of Ad26.COV2.S vaccination and SARS-CoV-2 variants. The treatment is: around 19 received Ad26.COV2.S at low or high dose, single or two shots; roughly five received placebo; per-sample allocation not given. The investigators took samples on day 63 after the first vaccine or placebo injection. Assay: immunoSEQ multiplex PCR; the TCRdb copy retains only in-frame clones and omits some. The sample consists of over 400,000 clones, 92% of them appearing once. The material sequenced was peripheral blood, taken in a trial of Ad26.COV2.S vaccine versus placebo. These receptors all come from a person aged 18-65 years who received the Ad26.COV2.S COVID-19 vaccine or a placebo.

The chain carries TRBV10-1 and TRBJ2-1, with D tentatively TRBD1 or TRBD2 (5 bases each). This CDR3 is built from 14 residues. Germline V gene sequence: CDR1 WNHNN, CDR2 SYGVQD (reference sequence). With 3 bases removed from V and 2 bases from J, the gap between germline ends came to 8 bases. CDR3 sequence: CASSDRGPYNEQFF. In nucleotides, the CDR3 is TGCGCCAGCAGTGACCGGGGCCCCTACAATGAGCAGTTCTTC.

This chain links TRBV9 with TRBJ2-7; TRBD1 matches at 8 bases. CDR1 SGDLS and CDR2 YYNGEE come from the germline V gene. V dropped 3 bases and J dropped 4; count of bases not matched to a gene: 9. The CDR3 length is 15 residues. The CDR3 nucleotides read TGTGCCAGCAGCGAGCGGACAGGGTATGAGTACGAGCAGTACTTC. This encodes CASSERTGYEYEQYF.

This chain joins TRBV4-1 and TRBJ1-4; D is unclear. This CDR3 has 16 residues. V was pared by 4 bases and J by 0 bases, with 12 bases between. CDR1 and CDR2 (germline): MGHRA, YSYEKL. CDR3 protein: CASSPTFMSTNEKLFF. The CDR3 nucleotides are TGCGCCAGCAGCCCTACTTTCATGTCAACTAATGAAAAACTGTTTTTT.

The V and J genes are TRBV5-5 and TRBJ2-1; no clear D gene. Germline V CDR1 and CDR2: SGHKS, YYEKEE (reference sequence). Trimming pared 0 bases from V and 2 bases from J, leaving 12 bases between. There are 16 residues in the CDR3. CDR3 sequence: CASSLVGIGTYNEQFF. In DNA, the CDR3 is TGTGCCAGCAGCTTGGTGGGGATCGGAACCTACAATGAGCAGTTCTTC.

The chain employs TRBV5-1 and TRBJ1-2, with 8 bases that match TRBD1. This CDR3 region has 18 residues. CDR1 and CDR2 (germline): SGHRS, YFSETQ. V lost 3 bases, J lost 4 bases, and 17 bases stayed unmatched. CDR3 region: CASSWATGAVNSGYGYTF. The CDR3 bases are TGCGCCAGCAGCTGGGCGACAGGGGCCGTCAATTCCGGCTATGGCTACACCTTC.

V usage is TRBV18 and J usage is TRBJ1-6; 11 bases map to TRBD1. The CDR3 is 20 amino acids. With 4 bases clipped from V and 1 base from J, the junction kept 12 bases outside the gene matches. Looked up from germline, CDR1 is KGHSH and CDR2 is LQKENI. CDR3 nucleotide sequence: TGTGCCAGCTCACGGGCCCCGATCGGACAGGGGGCTTCCTATAATTCACCCCTCCACTTT. The encoded protein is CASSRAPIGQGASYNSPLHF.

V gene TRBV6-2 or TRBV6-3 combines with J gene TRBJ2-2; 7 nucleotides align to TRBD1. There are 16 residues in the CDR3. The germline V gene has CDR1 MNHEY and CDR2 SVGEGT. The junction had 6 bases not matched to a gene; V was cut back by 4 bases and J by 1 base. As DNA, the CDR3 is TGTGCCAGCAGTTGGGACAGAATAATGAACACCGGGGAGCTGTTTTTT. This gives the protein CASSWDRIMNTGELFF.

V and J are TRBV19 and TRBJ1-4, with D perhaps matching TRBD1 (5 bases). CDR3 length: 12 residues. Germline lookup yields CDR1 LNHDA and CDR2 SQIVND (reference sequence). Deletions cut 5 bases from V and 8 bases from J, with 9 bases between. The CDR3 region is CASSFQGEKLFF. The CDR3 coding sequence is TGTGCCAGTAGTTTCCAGGGCGAAAAACTGTTTTTT.

This clone has a handful of counts. This sample also contains other DNA sequences that code for the same CDR3. The chain couples TRBV7-9 to TRBJ2-7; possibly TRBD1 for D (6 bases). The CDR3 spans 13 residues. The V end was cut by 2 bases, the J end by 2 bases, with 7 bases between. In germline, CDR1 is SEHNR, CDR2 FQNEAQ (reference sequence). The CDR3 sequence: CASSLTGPYEQYF. The CDR3 bases are TGTGCCAGCAGCTTAACAGGGCCCTACGAGCAGTACTTC.

V gene TRBV9 combines with J gene TRBJ2-2; D is perhaps TRBD1 (6 bases). Germline assignment: CDR1 SGDLS and CDR2 YYNGEE. The CDR3 extends over 13 amino acids. Trimming shortened V by 3 bases and J by 6 bases, and 9 bases separated the two germline ends. This CDR3 reads CASSETGPGELFF. The CDR3 DNA reads as TGTGCCAGCAGCGAAACAGGGCCCGGGGAGCTGTTTTTT.

The DNA for the CDR3 is TGCGCCAGCAGCCAAGGATCCGGGACAGGGGGAAGCAATGAGCAGTTCTTC. Protein product: CASSQGSGTGGSNEQFF. The chain combines TRBV4-3 with TRBJ2-1, with 11 bases matching TRBD1. The CDR3 is 17 residues long. The V gene's germline CDR1 is LGHNA and CDR2 YSLEER. Trimming removed 1 base from V and 6 bases from J; junction bases left unmatched: 8.

The chain has TRBV5-1 and TRBJ2-3; 10 nucleotides align to TRBD2. The V gene end was trimmed by 4 bases and the J gene end by 0 bases; junction bases not matched to a gene: 5. This CDR3 contains 16 residues. The germline gives CDR1 SGHRS, CDR2 YFSETQ. The DNA of the CDR3 is TGCGCCAGCAGCCTTCAAGCGGGGGGGAGCACAGATACGCAGTATTTT. Protein: CASSLQAGGSTDTQYF.

A note on this clone: This same CDR3 is encoded by further DNA sequences in the sample. The chain is built from TRBV19 and TRBJ1-5; D unresolved. V was shortened by 5 bases and J by 4 bases, with 9 bases between the two germline ends. The CDR3 contains 13 residues. The V gene's germline CDR1 is LNHDA and CDR2 SQIVND (reference sequence). CDR3 sequence: CASSVQGNQPQHF. The CDR3 DNA reads as TGTGCCAGTAGTGTACAAGGGAATCAGCCCCAGCATTTT.

This clone was counted a single time. The chain links TRBV19 to TRBJ1-2; TRBD1 matches at 7 bases. The CDR3 has 14 residues. Germline lookup yields CDR1 LNHDA and CDR2 SQIVND (reference sequence). Unmatched junction bases numbered 2, after V lost 4 bases and J lost 0 bases. CDR3 region: CASSRGTANYGYTF. The CDR3 bases are TGTGCCAGTAGTAGGGGGACAGCTAACTATGGCTACACCTTC.

V is TRBV18 and J is TRBJ2-4; possible D gene TRBD1, 5 bases. The CDR3 runs 16 residues. V lost 3 bases and J lost 0, with 12 bases in between. Germline CDR1 reads KGHSH; CDR2 reads LQKENI. CDR3 protein: CASSPLQDQAKNIQYF. DNA of the CDR3: TGTGCCAGCTCACCGTTACAGGATCAAGCCAAAAACATTCAGTACTTC.

The V and J genes are TRBV5-5 and TRBJ1-2; 10 bases map to TRBD1. V trimming: 1 base; J trimming: 4 bases; junction bases outside the gene matches: 4. CDR1 is SGHKS and CDR2 is YYEKEE in the germline V gene (reference sequence). The CDR3 extends over 15 amino acids. The CDR3 here is CASSLWDRGGYGYTF. The CDR3 nucleotides are TGTGCCAGCAGCTTGTGGGACAGGGGAGGCTATGGCTACACCTTC.

The CDR3 here is CASSQVGTQETQYF. DNA for the CDR3: TGCGCCAGCAGCCAAGTAGGGACCCAAGAGACCCAGTACTTC. V gene TRBV4-1 combines with J gene TRBJ2-5; D is tentatively TRBD1 or TRBD2 (5 bases each). Looked up from germline, CDR1 is MGHRA and CDR2 is YSYEKL. CDR3 length: 14 residues. V gave up 1 base and J gave up 1 base, with 7 bases separating them.

V and J are TRBV28 and TRBJ1-1; D not resolved. Trimming pared 10 bases from V and 0 bases from J, leaving 12 bases between. Germline V lookup: CDR1 MDHEN, CDR2 SYDVKM. This CDR3 region has 13 residues. CDR3 coding DNA: TGTGCCACCGTAGGCAGGATGAACACTGAAGCTTTCTTT. Translating gives CATVGRMNTEAFF.

V is TRBV4-3 and J is TRBJ1-1, with D unresolved. The V and J ends lost 4 bases and 1 base respectively, with 10 bases between them. There are 14 residues in the CDR3. Germline CDR1 LGHNA, CDR2 YSLEER. CDR3 sequence reads: CASSPGRQNTEAFF. The CDR3 DNA follows: TGCGCCAGCAGCCCTGGACGTCAGAACACTGAAGCTTTCTTT.

This clone was detected only a few times. The chain combines TRBV7-2 with TRBJ1-1, with 8 bases that match TRBD1. In germline, CDR1 is SGHTA, CDR2 FQGNSA. With V trimmed by 4 bases and J by 4 bases, 11 bases remained unmatched. The CDR3 is 16 amino acids. CDR3 loop: CASSSPLTGVSTEAFF. CDR3 nucleotide sequence: TGTGCCAGCAGCTCCCCATTGACAGGGGTCTCCACTGAAGCTTTCTTT.

The genes are TRBV11-2 and TRBJ1-2; 10 nucleotides match TRBD1. The CDR3 totals 13 residues. The junction had 5 bases not matched to a gene; V was cut back by 5 bases and J by 8 bases. Germline values: CDR1 SGHAT, CDR2 FQNNGV. CDR3 in DNA: TGTGCCAGCAGCCTGGGACAGGGGAGAGGCTACACCTTC. As protein: CASSLGQGRGYTF.

The CDR3 protein is CASSPGGAEEQFF. The CDR3 DNA follows: TGTGCCAGCAGCCCTGGGGGCGCAGAAGAGCAGTTCTTC. The chain employs TRBV3-1 (or the pseudogene TRBV3-2) and TRBJ2-1, with D tentatively TRBD1 (6 bases). Germline CDR1 is LGHDT and CDR2 is YNNKEL (reference sequence). V was shortened by 4 bases and J by 10 bases, with 14 bases between the two germline ends. This CDR3 contains 13 residues.

The V call is TRBV10-2, the J call TRBJ2-5, with D perhaps matching TRBD2 (6 bases). Between the trimmed V and J ends, which lost 2 bases and 5 bases, there was a span of 15 bases. The CDR3 is 15 amino acids. Germline V gene data show CDR1 as WSHSY and CDR2 as SAAADI. CDR3 protein: CASSEVGGVRETQYF. CDR3 coding DNA: TGCGCCAGCAGTGAGGTGGGCGGGGTCAGGGAGACCCAGTACTTC.

The genes are TRBV29-1 and TRBJ2-7; D unclear. V was trimmed by 0 bases and J by 4 bases, leaving 16 bases between them. The CDR3 length is 15 residues. Germline V lookup: CDR1 SQVTM, CDR2 ANQGSEA. Here the CDR3 reads CSVEDQISGVYEQYF. CDR3 nucleotides: TGCAGCGTTGAAGATCAGATCAGTGGGGTATACGAGCAGTACTTC.

Points on this clone: Other DNA sequences within the sample encode an identical CDR3. The V call is TRBV28, the J call TRBJ2-7; D gene ambiguous. Trimming took off 4 bases at V and 3 bases at J, with 4 bases between the two ends. The CDR3 is 11 residues long. Germline CDR1 reads MDHEN; CDR2 reads SYDVKM. CDR3 sequence (DNA): TGTGCCAGCAGTTCAAGCTACGAGCAGTACTTC. It encodes CASSSSYEQYF.

The chain has TRBV19 and TRBJ1-1, with D possibly being TRBD1 (6 bases). Germline CDR1 and CDR2: LNHDA and SQIVND (reference sequence). The ends were cut back, 7 bases at V and 5 bases at J, with 17 bases in the middle. This CDR3 spans 14 amino acids. The CDR3 is CASTNGGARTEAFF. DNA of the CDR3: TGTGCCAGTACCAACGGGGGGGCCCGAACTGAAGCTTTCTTT. Full variable domain (outside the CDR3, taken from reference TRBV19 and TRBJ1-1): DGGITQSPKYLFRKEGQNVTLSCEQNLNHDAMYWYRQDPGQGLRLIYYSQIVNDFQKGDIAEGYSVSREKKESFPLTVTSAQKNPTAFYLCASTNGGARTEAFFGQGTRLTVV.